Sequencing of this T cell receptor beta chain was carried out in a study of immune heterogeneity within non-small cell lung tumors. CDR1 and CDR2 (germline): SGHTA, FQGTGA. This CDR3 region has 13 residues. V was pared by 4 bases and J by 2 bases, with 8 bases between. This clonotype was observed many times. In a multiplex PCR, 32 V and 13 J primers amplified TCR beta CDR3. TCRdb re-called the multiplex PCR reads through MiXCR, storing one row per CDR3 protein. The sample consists of some 9,800 distinct CDR3 sequences, around a sixth of them appearing once. The starting template was genomic DNA from bulk tumor, 600 ng per sample. Multiple widely separated biopsies were taken from each primary tumor at surgery. Before undergoing curative surgery, patients had newly diagnosed non-small cell lung cancer that was untreated.

Source material: lung tumor tissue. This rearrangement joins TRBV7-3 to TRBJ1-1, with a possible D match to TRBD1 (5 bases). This clonotype was obtained from a man aged 35-49 years with non-small cell lung cancer. CDR3 sequence (DNA): TGTGCCAGCAGCTGGACAACTAACACTGAAGCTTTCTTT. Translated, it gives CASSWTTNTEAFF.